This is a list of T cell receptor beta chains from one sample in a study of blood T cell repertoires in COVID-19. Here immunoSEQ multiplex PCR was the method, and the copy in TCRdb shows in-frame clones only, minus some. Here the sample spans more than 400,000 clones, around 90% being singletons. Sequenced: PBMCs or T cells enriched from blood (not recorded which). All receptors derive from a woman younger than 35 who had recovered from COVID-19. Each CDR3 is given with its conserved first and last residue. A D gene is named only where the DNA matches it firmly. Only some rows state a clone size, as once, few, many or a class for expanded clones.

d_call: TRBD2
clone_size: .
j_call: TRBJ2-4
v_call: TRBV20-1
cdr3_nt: TGCAGTGCTAGTAGGCTAGCGGGGGGGCAAAACATTCAGTACTTC
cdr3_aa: CSASRLAGGQNIQYF

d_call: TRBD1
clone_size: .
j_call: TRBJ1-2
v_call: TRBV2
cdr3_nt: TGTGCCAGCAGGACGACAGGGGATGTCTATGGCTACACCTTC
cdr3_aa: CASRTTGDVYGYTF

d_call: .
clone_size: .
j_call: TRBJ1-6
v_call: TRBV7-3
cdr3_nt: TGTGCCAGCAGCGCGGGCAATTCACCCCTCCACTTT
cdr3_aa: CASSAGNSPLHF

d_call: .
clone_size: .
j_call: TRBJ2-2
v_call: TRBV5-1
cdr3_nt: TGCGCCAGCAGCTTGGCTTCGTGGGGCACGAACACCGGGGAGCTGTTTTTT
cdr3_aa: CASSLASWGTNTGELFF

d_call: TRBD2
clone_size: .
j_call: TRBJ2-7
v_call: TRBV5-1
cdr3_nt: TGCGCCAGCACTCAGACCACTGGGGAGGGCCATTACGAGCAGTACTTC
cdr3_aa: CASTQTTGEGHYEQYF

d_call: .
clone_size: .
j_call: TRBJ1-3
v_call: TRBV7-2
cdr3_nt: TGTGCCAGCAGCCGGGGGGGGACCCCCAGCTCTGGAAACACCATATATTTT
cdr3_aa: CASSRGGTPSSGNTIYF

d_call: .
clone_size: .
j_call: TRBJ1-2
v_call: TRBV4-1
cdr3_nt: TGCGCCAGCAGCCAAGACCCGGGACAAGCATCTGGCTACACCTTC
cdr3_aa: CASSQDPGQASGYTF

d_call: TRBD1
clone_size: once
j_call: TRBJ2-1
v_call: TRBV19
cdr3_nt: TGTGCCAGTAGTAACAACCTCAGGGGGATTTCGAACAATGAGCAGTTCTTC
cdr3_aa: CASSNNLRGISNNEQFF

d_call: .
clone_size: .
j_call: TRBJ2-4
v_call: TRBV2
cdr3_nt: TGTGCCAGCAGACCTAGGATCTTCTTAGCCAAAAACATTCAGTACTTC
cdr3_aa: CASRPRIFLAKNIQYF

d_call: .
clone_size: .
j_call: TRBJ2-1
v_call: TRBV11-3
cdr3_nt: TGTGCCAGCAGCGTTAATAGACTGAATGAGCAGTTCTTC
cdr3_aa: CASSVNRLNEQFF

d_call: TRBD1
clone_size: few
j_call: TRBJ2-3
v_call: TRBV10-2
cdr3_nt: TGCGCCAGCGGCAAGGGGGCAACAGATACGCAGTATTTT
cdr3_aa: CASGKGATDTQYF

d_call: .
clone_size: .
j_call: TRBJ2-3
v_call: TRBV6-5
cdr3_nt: TGTGCCAGCAGCCCAATTCGGGGGTTAGATACGCAGTATTTT
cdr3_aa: CASSPIRGLDTQYF

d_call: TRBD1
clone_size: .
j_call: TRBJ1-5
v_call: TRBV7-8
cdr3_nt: TGTGCCAGCAGCCCCGGGACAGGGGGTCAGCCCCAGCATTTT
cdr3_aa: CASSPGTGGQPQHF

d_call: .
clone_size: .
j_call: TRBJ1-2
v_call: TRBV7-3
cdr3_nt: TGTGCCAGCAGCTCTTCACTAATTGGGGGCTACACCTTC
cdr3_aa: CASSSSLIGGYTF

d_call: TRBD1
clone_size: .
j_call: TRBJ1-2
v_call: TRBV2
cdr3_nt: TGTGCCAGCAGTGATGACAGGGGGCTTGCTGGCTACACCTTC
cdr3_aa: CASSDDRGLAGYTF

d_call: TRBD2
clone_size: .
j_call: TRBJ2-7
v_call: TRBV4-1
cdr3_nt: TGCGCCAGCAGCCAAGCCCTAGCGGGTTCTTACGAGCAGTACTTC
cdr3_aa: CASSQALAGSYEQYF

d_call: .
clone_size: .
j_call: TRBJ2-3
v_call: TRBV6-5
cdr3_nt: TGTGCCAGCAGTTACTCGGAGGGGCAGGGAGATACGCAGTATTTT
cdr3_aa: CASSYSEGQGDTQYF

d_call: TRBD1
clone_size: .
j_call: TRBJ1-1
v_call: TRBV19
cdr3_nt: TGTGCCAGTAGTTGGACAGGGGGGAACACTGAAGCTTTCTTT
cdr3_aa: CASSWTGGNTEAFF

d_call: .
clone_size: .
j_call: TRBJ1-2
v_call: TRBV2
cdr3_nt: TGTGCCAGCAGTTTGACAGACCATGGCTACACCTTC
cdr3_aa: CASSLTDHGYTF

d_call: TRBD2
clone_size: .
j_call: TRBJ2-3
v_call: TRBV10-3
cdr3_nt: TGTGCCTCGAGCGGGGGAGCCTCAGATACGCAGTATTTT
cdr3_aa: CASSGGASDTQYF

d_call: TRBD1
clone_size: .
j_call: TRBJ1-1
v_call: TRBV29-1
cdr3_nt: TGCAGCGTTGAAGGGGACAGGGGGTATGACACTGAAGCTTTCTTT
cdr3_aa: CSVEGDRGYDTEAFF

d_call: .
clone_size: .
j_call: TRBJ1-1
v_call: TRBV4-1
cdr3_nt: TGCGCCAGCAGCCATTCGGTTGGGCCAGACCTTGAAGCTTTCTTT
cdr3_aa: CASSHSVGPDLEAFF

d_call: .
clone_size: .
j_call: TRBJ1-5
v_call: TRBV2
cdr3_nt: TGTGCCAGCAGTGAGGGCTTGGAACGCAATCAGCCCCAGCATTTT
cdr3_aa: CASSEGLERNQPQHF

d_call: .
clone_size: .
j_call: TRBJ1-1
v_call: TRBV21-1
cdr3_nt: TGTGCCAGCAGCAAAGGGTCACAGGGTTTGAACACTGAAGCTTTCTTT
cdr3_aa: CASSKGSQGLNTEAFF

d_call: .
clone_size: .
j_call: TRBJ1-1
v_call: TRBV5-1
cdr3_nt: TGCGCCAGCAGCTGGGGAGGGACTAACACTGAAGCTTTCTTT
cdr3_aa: CASSWGGTNTEAFF

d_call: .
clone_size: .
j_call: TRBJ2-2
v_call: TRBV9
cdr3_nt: TGTGCCAGCAGCAACCGGGTCTTGAACACCGGGGAGCTGTTTTTT
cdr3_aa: CASSNRVLNTGELFF

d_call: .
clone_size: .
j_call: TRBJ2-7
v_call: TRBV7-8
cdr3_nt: TGTGCCAGCAGCTCCCGGGGGAGGAGAGAAGACAGCTACTACGAGCAGTACTTC
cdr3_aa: CASSSRGRREDSYYEQYF

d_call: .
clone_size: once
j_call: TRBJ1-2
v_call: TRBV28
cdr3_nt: TGTGCCAGCAGTGGCCCTAACTATGGCTACACCTTC
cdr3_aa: CASSGPNYGYTF

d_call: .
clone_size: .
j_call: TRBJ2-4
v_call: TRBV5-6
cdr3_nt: TGTGCCAGCAGCTTGGGCAGGGGTGAGCTAGCCAAAAACATTCAGTACTTC
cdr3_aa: CASSLGRGELAKNIQYF

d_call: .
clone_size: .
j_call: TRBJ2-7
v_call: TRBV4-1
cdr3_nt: TGCGCCAGCAGCCAAGACCCCACCCGGGAACCCTACGAGCAGTACTTC
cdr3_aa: CASSQDPTREPYEQYF

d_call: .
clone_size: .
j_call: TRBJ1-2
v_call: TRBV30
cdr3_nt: TGTGCCTGTTCTCGGGGCTACACCTTC
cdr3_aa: CACSRGYTF

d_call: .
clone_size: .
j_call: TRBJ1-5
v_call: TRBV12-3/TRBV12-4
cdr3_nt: TGTGCCAGCGACTATAGCAATCAGCCCCAGCATTTT
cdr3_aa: CASDYSNQPQHF

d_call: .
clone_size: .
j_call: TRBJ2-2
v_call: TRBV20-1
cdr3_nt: TGCAGTGCTAGTTTATTTCAGGGGCCCACCGGGGAGCTGTTTTTT
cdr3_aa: CSASLFQGPTGELFF

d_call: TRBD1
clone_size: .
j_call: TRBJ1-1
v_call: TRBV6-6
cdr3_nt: TGTGCCAGCAGTCAACTACTAGACAGGGGGTACCCGATGAACACTGAAGCTTTCTTT
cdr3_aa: CASSQLLDRGYPMNTEAFF

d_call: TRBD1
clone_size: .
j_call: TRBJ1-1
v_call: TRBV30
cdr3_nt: TGTGCCTGGAGCAAGAGGACAGGGGGACGGGACACTGAAGCTTTCTTT
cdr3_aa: CAWSKRTGGRDTEAFF

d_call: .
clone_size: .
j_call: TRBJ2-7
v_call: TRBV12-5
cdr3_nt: TGTGCTAGTGGTTTGGAAGGGAGTTACACTCAGTACTTC
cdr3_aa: CASGLEGSYTQYF